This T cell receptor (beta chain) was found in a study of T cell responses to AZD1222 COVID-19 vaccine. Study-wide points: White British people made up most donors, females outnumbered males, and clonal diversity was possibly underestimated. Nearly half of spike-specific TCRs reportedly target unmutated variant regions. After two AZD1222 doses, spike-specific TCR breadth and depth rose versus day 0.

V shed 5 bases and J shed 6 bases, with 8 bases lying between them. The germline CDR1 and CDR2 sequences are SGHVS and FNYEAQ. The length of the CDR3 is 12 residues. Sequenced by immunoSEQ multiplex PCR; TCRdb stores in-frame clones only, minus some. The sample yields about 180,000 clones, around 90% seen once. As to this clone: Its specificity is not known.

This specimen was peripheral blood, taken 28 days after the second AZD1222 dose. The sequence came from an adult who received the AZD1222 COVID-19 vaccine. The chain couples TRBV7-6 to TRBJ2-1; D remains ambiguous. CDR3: CASSRRANEQFF. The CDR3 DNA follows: TGTGCCAGCAGCCGCCGGGCCAATGAGCAGTTCTTC. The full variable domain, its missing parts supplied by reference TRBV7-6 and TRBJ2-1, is GAGVSQSPRYKVTKRGQDVALRCDPISGHVSLYWYRQALGQGPEFLTYFNYEAQQDKSGLPNDRFSAERPEGSISTLTIQRTEQRDSAMYRCASSRRANEQFFGPGTRLTVL.